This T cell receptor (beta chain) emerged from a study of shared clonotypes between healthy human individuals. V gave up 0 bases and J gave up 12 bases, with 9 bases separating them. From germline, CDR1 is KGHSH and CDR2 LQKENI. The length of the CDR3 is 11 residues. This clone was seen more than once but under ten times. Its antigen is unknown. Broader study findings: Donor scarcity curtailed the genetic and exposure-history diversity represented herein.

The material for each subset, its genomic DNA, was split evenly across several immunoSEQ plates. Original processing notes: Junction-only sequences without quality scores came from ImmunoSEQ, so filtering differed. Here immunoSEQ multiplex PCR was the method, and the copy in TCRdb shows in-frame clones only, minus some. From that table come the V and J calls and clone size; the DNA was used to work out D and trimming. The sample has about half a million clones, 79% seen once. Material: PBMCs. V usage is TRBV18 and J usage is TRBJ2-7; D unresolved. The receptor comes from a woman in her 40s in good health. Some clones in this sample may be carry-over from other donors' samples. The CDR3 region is CASSPPGPLYF. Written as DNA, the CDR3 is TGTGCCAGCTCACCACCGGGCCCGTTGTACTTC.